The 20 T cell receptor beta chains presented below share a single source sample, sequenced in a study of blood T cell repertoires in COVID-19. Using immunoSEQ multiplex PCR, the repertoire was profiled, and TCRdb retains in-frame clones only, with some absent. The data contain about 61,000 clones, about 88% of them seen just once; the ten biggest clones take up 5.1%. Sequencing input: peripheral blood. The origin of the receptors is a man older than 75 in a cohort sampled during active COVID-19.

This rearrangement joins TRBV5-4 to TRBJ1-2; TRBD1 aligns across 11 bases. This CDR3 has 14 amino acids. With 4 bases clipped from V and 4 bases from J, the junction kept 3 bases outside the gene matches. CDR1 SGHNT and CDR2 YYREEE come from the germline V gene (reference sequence). CDR3 nucleotide sequence: TGTGCCAGCAGCCTAGGACAGGGGGCCTATGGCTACACCTTC. It codes for CASSLGQGAYGYTF.

The chain links TRBV30 to TRBJ1-1; no reliable D call. CDR3 length: 12 amino acids. Germline V CDR1 and CDR2: GTSNPN, SVGIG (reference sequence). With 0 bases removed from V and 12 bases from J, the gap between germline ends came to 14 bases. CDR3 sequence: CAWSVDTPRPFF. CDR3 DNA: TGTGCCTGGAGTGTAGACACTCCTCGGCCTTTCTTT.

The chain joins TRBV30 to TRBJ1-2; TRBD1 matches 11 bases. J gave up 7 bases and V 3 bases, and 1 base lay outside the gene matches. Per the germline V gene, CDR1 is GTSNPN and CDR2 is SVGIG (reference sequence). The CDR3 runs to 12 residues. DNA for the CDR3: TGTGCCTGGAGGGGACAGGGGGGTGGCTACACCTTC. Its protein product is CAWRGQGGGYTF.

The rearrangement uses TRBV24-1 and TRBJ2-1; D is uncertain. There are 15 residues in the CDR3. Trimming took off 3 bases at V and 5 bases at J, with 13 bases between the two ends. Germline assignment: CDR1 KGHDR and CDR2 SFDVKD. CDR3 sequence: CATSDPGSFDNEQFF. The CDR3 bases are TGTGCCACCAGTGATCCCGGGTCCTTTGACAATGAGCAGTTCTTC.

The chain uses TRBV21-1 and TRBJ1-1; the D segment call TRBD1 is taken from the table without a DNA check. TRBV21-1 is given as a pseudogene. CDR3 size: 20 residues. The CDR3 region has the DNA TGTGCCAGCAGCTTCCCCTCCGGGACAGGCAACAATGGGGTGAACACTGAAGCTTTCTTT. The encoded protein is CASSFPSGTGNNGVNTEAFF.

The rearrangement uses TRBV19 and TRBJ1-1; tentatively, D is TRBD1 (5 bases). V lost 3 bases to trimming and J lost 4 bases, with 18 bases between them. Germline CDR1 reads LNHDA; CDR2 reads SQIVND (reference sequence). This CDR3 spans 16 amino acids. CDR3 sequence reads: CASSIGGTGGSTEAFF. The CDR3 region has the DNA TGTGCCAGTAGTATCGGGGGGACCGGTGGTAGCACTGAAGCTTTCTTT.

This clone was picked up a small number of times. This rearrangement joins TRBV15 to TRBJ2-7, with TRBD2 as a possible D gene (5 bases). The V end lost 0 bases, the J end lost 5 bases, and 11 bases lay between the germline ends. Germline V gene lookup returns CDR1 LNHNV and CDR2 YYDKDF (reference sequence). This CDR3 comprises 14 residues. CDR3 region: CATSREPGVNEQYF. CDR3 bases: TGTGCCACCAGCAGAGAGCCCGGGGTCAACGAGCAGTACTTC.

V usage is TRBV10-2 and J usage is TRBJ1-5, with D tentatively TRBD1 (6 bases). The CDR3 length is 15 residues. The V end was cut by 5 bases, the J end by 5 bases, with 16 bases between. Germline V gene data show CDR1 as WSHSY and CDR2 as SAAADI. CDR3 DNA: TGCGCCAGCAGTTCAGGACAGTACGGCTATCAGCCCCAGCATTTT. Translated, it gives CASSSGQYGYQPQHF.

The V and J genes are TRBV6-6 and TRBJ2-1; tentatively, D is TRBD2 (6 bases). This CDR3 comprises 14 residues. Germline V gives CDR1 MNHNY, CDR2 SVGAGI (reference sequence). Trimming left V 6 bases short and J 0 bases short, with 9 bases between. The CDR3: CASRSGSSYNEQFF. CDR3 bases: TGTGCCAGCAGGTCCGGGAGCTCCTACAATGAGCAGTTCTTC.

Details on this clone: The same CDR3 also results from other DNA sequences found in this sample. CDR3 DNA sequence: TGTGCCAGCAGCTTAGCAAGCGGGCAAGAGACCCAGTACTTC. Residues: CASSLASGQETQYF. This chain links TRBV7-9 with TRBJ2-5; D is perhaps TRBD2 (6 bases). Deletions cut 0 bases from V and 2 bases from J, with 7 bases between. There are 14 residues in the CDR3. Germline V gene sequence: CDR1 SEHNR, CDR2 FQNEAQ (reference sequence).

V usage is TRBV6-2 or TRBV6-3 and J usage is TRBJ1-2, with 9 bases matching TRBD1. Germline CDR1 is MNHEY and CDR2 is SVGEGT. The V gene end was trimmed by 4 bases and the J gene end by 3 bases; junction bases not matched to a gene: 15. The CDR3 covers 18 residues. CDR3: CASSLDRGTAIIHYGYTF. CDR3 DNA sequence: TGTGCCAGCAGTTTAGACAGGGGGACCGCTATTATTCACTATGGCTACACCTTC.

This chain joins TRBV29-1 and TRBJ2-2, with 7 bases identical to TRBD2. CDR3 length equals 14 residues. The junction had 7 bases not matched to a gene; V was cut back by 6 bases and J by 3 bases. CDR1 is SQVTM and CDR2 is ANQGSEA in the germline V gene. The chain's CDR3 is CSVAGTTHTGELFF. In DNA form, the CDR3 reads TGCAGCGTCGCCGGGACTACCCACACCGGGGAGCTGTTTTTT.

The genes are TRBV30 and TRBJ2-7, with 8 bases lining up with TRBD1. CDR1 GTSNPN and CDR2 SVGIG come from the germline V gene (reference sequence). V lost 1 base and J lost 3; bases outside the gene matches: 5. This CDR3 is built from 14 residues. The CDR3 is CAWSDLGQGYEQYF. CDR3 bases: TGTGCCTGGAGTGATTTAGGACAGGGCTACGAGCAGTACTTC.

The rearrangement joins TRBV7-3 to TRBJ1-4; perhaps TRBD1 as D (5 bases). Per germline, CDR1 SGHTA and CDR2 FQGTGA. The V and J ends lost 1 base and 1 base respectively, with 10 bases between them. This CDR3 is 16 amino acids long. The CDR3, as DNA: TGTGCCAGCAGCTTAAGGGGGGTGAGAACTAATGAAAAACTGTTTTTT. It translates to CASSLRGVRTNEKLFF.

The chain couples TRBV7-2 to TRBJ1-2; 10 bases are shared with TRBD1. This CDR3 contains 14 residues. V lost 5 bases to trimming and J lost 5 bases; unmatched junction nucleotides: 5. The germline CDR1 and CDR2 sequences are SGHTA and FQGNSA. The CDR3 reads CASSIGQGGYGYTF. Here the CDR3 DNA reads TGTGCCAGCAGCATAGGACAGGGGGGGTATGGCTACACCTTC.

The chain recombines TRBV6-1 with TRBJ1-2; 7 bases fit TRBD1. Losses at the gene ends were 0 bases for V and 7 bases for J; bases not matched to a gene: 8. This CDR3 comprises 15 residues. Looked up from germline, CDR1 is MNHNS and CDR2 is SASEGT. CDR3 in DNA: TGTGCCAGCAGTGAAGCGCTACAGGGGAGGTTTGGCTACACCTTC. This gives the protein CASSEALQGRFGYTF.

The CDR3 loop is CASSAGSNYGYTF. For the CDR3, the DNA is TGCGCCAGCAGCGCGGGATCTAACTATGGCTACACCTTC. This chain joins TRBV5-1 and TRBJ1-2, with unresolved D. The V and J ends lost 4 bases and 0 bases respectively, with 7 bases between them. The CDR3 contains 13 residues. Germline V gives CDR1 SGHRS, CDR2 YFSETQ.

The rearrangement joins TRBV5-1 to TRBJ2-2; 7 bases are shared with TRBD2. Germline CDR1 is SGHRS and CDR2 is YFSETQ. With V trimmed by 0 bases and J by 4 bases, 6 bases remained unmatched. The CDR3 is 16 amino acids. CDR3 in amino acids: CASSLAPSGPTGELFF. The DNA of the CDR3 is TGCGCCAGCAGCTTGGCGCCTAGCGGACCCACCGGGGAGCTGTTTTTT.

In nucleotides, the CDR3 is TGTGCCAGCAGCCCGGACAGGAGGACTGAAGCTTTCTTT. Its protein is CASSPDRRTEAFF. This sequence joins TRBV7-2 and TRBJ1-1; TRBD1 aligns across 7 bases. CDR3 length: 13 residues. V was clipped by 5 bases and J by 5 bases; unmatched bases: 5. The V gene's germline CDR1 is SGHTA and CDR2 FQGNSA.

This clone is a singleton in its sample. V usage is TRBV12-5 and J usage is TRBJ2-5, with D hard to call. The CDR3 length is 11 residues. V gave up 6 bases and J gave up 5 bases, with 7 bases separating them. Germline values: CDR1 LGHNT, CDR2 FRNRAP. The chain's CDR3 is CASGLSETQYF. CDR3 sequence (DNA): TGTGCTAGTGGCCTGAGCGAGACCCAGTACTTC.